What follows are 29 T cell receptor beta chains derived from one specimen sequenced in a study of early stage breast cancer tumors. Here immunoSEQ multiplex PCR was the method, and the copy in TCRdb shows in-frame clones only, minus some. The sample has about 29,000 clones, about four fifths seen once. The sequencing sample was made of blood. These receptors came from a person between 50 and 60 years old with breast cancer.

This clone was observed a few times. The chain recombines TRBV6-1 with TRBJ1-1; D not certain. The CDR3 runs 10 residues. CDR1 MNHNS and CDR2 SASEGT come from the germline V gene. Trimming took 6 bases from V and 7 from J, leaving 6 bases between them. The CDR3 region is CASREFEAFF. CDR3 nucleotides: TGTGCCAGCAGGGAGTTTGAAGCTTTCTTT.

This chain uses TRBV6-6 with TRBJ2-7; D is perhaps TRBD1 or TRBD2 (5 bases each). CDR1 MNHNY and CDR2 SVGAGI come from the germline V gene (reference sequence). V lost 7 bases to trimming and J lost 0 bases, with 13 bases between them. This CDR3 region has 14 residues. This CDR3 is CASTGAYSSYEQYF. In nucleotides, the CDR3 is TGTGCCAGCACCGGGGCTTACAGCTCCTACGAGCAGTACTTC.

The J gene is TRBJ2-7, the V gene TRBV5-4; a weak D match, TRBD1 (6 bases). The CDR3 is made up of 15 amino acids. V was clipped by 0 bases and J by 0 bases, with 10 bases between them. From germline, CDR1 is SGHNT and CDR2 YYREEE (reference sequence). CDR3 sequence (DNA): TGTGCCAGCAGCTTGGTTGGGACAAGCTCCTACGAGCAGTACTTC. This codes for CASSLVGTSSYEQYF.

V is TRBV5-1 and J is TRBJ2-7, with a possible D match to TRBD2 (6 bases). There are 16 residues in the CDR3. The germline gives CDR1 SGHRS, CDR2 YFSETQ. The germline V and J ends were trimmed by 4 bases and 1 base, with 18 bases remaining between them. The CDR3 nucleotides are TGCGCCAGCAGCATTAGCGGCTTTAGAAGGTCCTACGAGCAGTACTTC. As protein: CASSISGFRRSYEQYF.

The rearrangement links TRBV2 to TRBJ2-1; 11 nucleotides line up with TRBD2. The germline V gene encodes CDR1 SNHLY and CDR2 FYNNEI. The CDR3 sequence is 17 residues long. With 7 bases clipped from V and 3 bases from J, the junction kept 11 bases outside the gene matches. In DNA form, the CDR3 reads TGTGCCAGCACGAGCACGGGGACTAGCGGAAACTACAATGAGCAGTTCTTC. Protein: CASTSTGTSGNYNEQFF.

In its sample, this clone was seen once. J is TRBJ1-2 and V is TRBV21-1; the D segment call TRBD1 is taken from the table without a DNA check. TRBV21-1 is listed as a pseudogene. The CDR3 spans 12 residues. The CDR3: CASSSQGNGYTF. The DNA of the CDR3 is TGTGCCAGCAGCAGTCAGGGGAATGGCTACACCTTC.

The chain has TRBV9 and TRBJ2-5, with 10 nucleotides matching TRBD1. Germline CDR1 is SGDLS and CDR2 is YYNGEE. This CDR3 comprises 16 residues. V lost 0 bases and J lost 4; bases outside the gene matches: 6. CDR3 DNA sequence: TGTGCCAGCAGCGTAGCTTCGACAGGGGGCGGAGAGACCCAGTACTTC. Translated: CASSVASTGGGETQYF.

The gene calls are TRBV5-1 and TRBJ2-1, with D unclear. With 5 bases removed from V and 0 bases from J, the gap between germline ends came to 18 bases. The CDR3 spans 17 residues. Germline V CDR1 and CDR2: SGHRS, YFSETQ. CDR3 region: CASSHMAGVLSYNEQFF. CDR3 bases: TGCGCCAGCAGTCACATGGCAGGAGTCCTCTCCTACAATGAGCAGTTCTTC.

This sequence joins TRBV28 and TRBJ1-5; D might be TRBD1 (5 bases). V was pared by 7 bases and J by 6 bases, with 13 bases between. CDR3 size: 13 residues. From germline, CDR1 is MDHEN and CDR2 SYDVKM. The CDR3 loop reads CASTSTEVQPQHF. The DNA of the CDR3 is TGTGCCAGCACCTCGACAGAGGTTCAGCCCCAGCATTTT.

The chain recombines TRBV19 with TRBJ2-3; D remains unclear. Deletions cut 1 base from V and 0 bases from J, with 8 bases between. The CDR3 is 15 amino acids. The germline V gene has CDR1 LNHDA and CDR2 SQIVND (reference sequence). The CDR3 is CASSIGSDSTDTQYF. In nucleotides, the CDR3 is TGTGCCAGTAGTATAGGGTCCGATAGCACAGATACGCAGTATTTT.

CDR3 protein: CAISRTSGGSSYNEQFF. CDR3 bases: TGTGCCATCAGTCGGACTAGCGGGGGGAGCTCCTACAATGAGCAGTTCTTC. The genes are TRBV10-3 and TRBJ2-1, with 14 positions matching TRBD2. Germline trimming cut 5 bases from V and 0 bases from J; bases unmatched to any gene: 3. Per the germline V gene, CDR1 is ENHRY and CDR2 is SYGVKD. This CDR3 spans 17 amino acids.

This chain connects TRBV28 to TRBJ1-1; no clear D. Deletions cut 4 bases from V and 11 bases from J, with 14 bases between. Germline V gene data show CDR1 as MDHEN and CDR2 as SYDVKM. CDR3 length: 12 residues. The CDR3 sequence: CASSSGRLEAFF. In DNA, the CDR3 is TGTGCCAGCAGTTCAGGTCGGCTGGAGGCTTTCTTT.

In DNA form, the CDR3 reads TGTGCCAGCAAAAGGGCAGGGGGGAAAGCTAACTATGGCTACACCTTC. The encoded protein is CASKRAGGKANYGYTF. The genes are TRBV28 and TRBJ1-2, with TRBD1 matching over 7 bases. The CDR3 runs to 16 residues. J was trimmed by 0 bases and V by 7 bases; bases with no gene match: 11. Germline CDR1 reads MDHEN; CDR2 reads SYDVKM.

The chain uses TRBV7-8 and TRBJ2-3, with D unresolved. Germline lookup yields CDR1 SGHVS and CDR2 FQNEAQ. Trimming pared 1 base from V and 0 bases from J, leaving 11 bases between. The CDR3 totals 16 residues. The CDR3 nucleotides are TGTGCCAGCAGCTTAGTGTTCTCCACTAGCACAGATACGCAGTATTTT. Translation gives CASSLVFSTSTDTQYF.

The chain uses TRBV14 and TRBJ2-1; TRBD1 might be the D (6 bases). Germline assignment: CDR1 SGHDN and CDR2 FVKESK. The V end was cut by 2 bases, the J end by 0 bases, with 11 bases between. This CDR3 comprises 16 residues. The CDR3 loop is CASSQRDKSSYNEQFF. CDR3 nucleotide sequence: TGTGCCAGCAGCCAACGGGACAAGAGCTCCTACAATGAGCAGTTCTTC.

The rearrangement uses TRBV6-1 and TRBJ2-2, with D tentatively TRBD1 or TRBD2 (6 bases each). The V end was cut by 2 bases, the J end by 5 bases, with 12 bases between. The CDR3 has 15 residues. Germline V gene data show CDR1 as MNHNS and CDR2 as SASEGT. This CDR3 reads CASSEQGRWTGELFF. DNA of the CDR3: TGTGCCAGCAGTGAACAGGGGAGGTGGACCGGGGAGCTGTTTTTT.

The CDR3 DNA is TGTGCCAGCTCACTGAAGATCTCCGGGGGCGAATATAGCAATCAGCCCCAGCATTTT. Amino acids: CASSLKISGGEYSNQPQHF. The chain is built from TRBV18 and TRBJ1-5; a possible D gene is TRBD1 (6 bases). CDR3 size: 19 residues. Germline assignment: CDR1 KGHSH and CDR2 LQKENI. Deletions cut 4 bases from V and 0 bases from J, with 22 bases between.

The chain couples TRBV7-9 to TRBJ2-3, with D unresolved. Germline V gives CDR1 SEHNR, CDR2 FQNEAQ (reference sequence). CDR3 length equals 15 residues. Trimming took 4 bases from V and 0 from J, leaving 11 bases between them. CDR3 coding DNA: TGTGCCAGCAGCTACGGGCCTAGGAGCACAGATACGCAGTATTTT. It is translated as CASSYGPRSTDTQYF.

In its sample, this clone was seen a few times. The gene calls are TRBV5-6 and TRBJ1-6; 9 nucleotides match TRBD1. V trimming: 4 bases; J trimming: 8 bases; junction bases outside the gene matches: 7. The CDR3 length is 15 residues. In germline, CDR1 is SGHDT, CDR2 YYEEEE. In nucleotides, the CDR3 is TGTGCCAGCAGCGGAGACACAGGGGGCGATTCACCCCTCCACTTT. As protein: CASSGDTGGDSPLHF.

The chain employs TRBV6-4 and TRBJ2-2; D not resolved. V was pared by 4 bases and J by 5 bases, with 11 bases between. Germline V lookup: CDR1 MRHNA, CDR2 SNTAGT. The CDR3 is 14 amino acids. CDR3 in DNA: TGTGCCAGCAGTGTGACCCCCGGGACCGGGGAGCTGTTTTTT. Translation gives CASSVTPGTGELFF.

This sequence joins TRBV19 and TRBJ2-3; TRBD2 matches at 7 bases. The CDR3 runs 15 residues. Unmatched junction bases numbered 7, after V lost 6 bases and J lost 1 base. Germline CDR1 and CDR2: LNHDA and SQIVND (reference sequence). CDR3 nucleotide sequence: TGTGCCAGTAGCCCGACTAGCCTAGGCACAGATACGCAGTATTTT. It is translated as CASSPTSLGTDTQYF.

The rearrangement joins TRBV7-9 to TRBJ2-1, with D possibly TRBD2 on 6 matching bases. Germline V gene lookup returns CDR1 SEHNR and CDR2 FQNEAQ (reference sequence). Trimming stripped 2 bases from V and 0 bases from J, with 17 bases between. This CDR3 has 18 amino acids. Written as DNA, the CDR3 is TGTGCCAGCAGCTTACCCAGCGGGCAAAGTAGCTCCTACAATGAGCAGTTCTTC. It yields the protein CASSLPSGQSSSYNEQFF.

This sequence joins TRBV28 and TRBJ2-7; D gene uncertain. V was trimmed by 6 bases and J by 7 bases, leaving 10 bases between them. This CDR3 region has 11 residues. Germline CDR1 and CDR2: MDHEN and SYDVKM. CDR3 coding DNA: TGTGCCAGCAGCCGGCGGCGAGAGCAGTACTTC. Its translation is CASSRRREQYF. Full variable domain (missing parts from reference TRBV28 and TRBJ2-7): DVKVTQSSRYLVKRTGEKVFLECVQDMDHENMFWYRQDPGLGLRLIYFSYDVKMKEKGDIPEGYSVSREKKERFSLILESASTNQTSMYLCASSRRREQYFGPGTRLTVT.

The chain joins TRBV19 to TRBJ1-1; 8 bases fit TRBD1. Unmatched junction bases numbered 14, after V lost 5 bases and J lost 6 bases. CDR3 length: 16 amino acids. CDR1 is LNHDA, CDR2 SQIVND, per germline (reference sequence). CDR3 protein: CASSPDRGRLSPEAFF. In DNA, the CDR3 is TGTGCCAGTAGTCCCGACAGGGGCCGCCTTTCACCTGAAGCTTTCTTT. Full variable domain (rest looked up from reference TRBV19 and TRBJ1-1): DGGITQSPKYLFRKEGQNVTLSCEQNLNHDAMYWYRQDPGQGLRLIYYSQIVNDFQKGDIAEGYSVSREKKESFPLTVTSAQKNPTAFYLCASSPDRGRLSPEAFFGQGTRLTVV.

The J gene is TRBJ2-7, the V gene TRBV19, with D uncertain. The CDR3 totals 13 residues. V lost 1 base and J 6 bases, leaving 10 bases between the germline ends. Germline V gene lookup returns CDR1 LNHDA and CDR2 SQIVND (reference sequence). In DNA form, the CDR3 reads TGTGCCAGTAGTATAGTGGTAGCTTCCGAGCAGTACTTC. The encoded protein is CASSIVVASEQYF.

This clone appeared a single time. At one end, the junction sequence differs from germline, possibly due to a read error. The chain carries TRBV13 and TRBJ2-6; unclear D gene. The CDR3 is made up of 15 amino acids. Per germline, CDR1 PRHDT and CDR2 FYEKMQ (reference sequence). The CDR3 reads CASSLGNSGTNVLTF. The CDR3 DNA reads TGTGCCAGCAGCTTGGGGAACTCTGGGACCAACGTCCTGACTTTC.

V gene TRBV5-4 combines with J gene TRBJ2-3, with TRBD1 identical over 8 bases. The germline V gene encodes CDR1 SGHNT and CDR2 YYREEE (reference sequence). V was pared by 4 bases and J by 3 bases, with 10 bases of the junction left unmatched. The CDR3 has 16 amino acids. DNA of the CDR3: TGTGCCAGCAGCACCAACCCGGGACAGGTTACAGATACGCAGTATTTT. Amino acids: CASSTNPGQVTDTQYF.

CDR3 bases: TGCGCCAGCAGTGAGCCGACAGGTCCGGAGACCCAGTACTTC. Translating gives CASSEPTGPETQYF. The chain links TRBV10-2 to TRBJ2-5, with D possibly TRBD1 on 6 matching bases. Between the trimmed V and J ends, which lost 2 bases and 5 bases, there was a span of 12 bases. Germline CDR1 and CDR2: WSHSY and SAAADI. This CDR3 has 14 amino acids.

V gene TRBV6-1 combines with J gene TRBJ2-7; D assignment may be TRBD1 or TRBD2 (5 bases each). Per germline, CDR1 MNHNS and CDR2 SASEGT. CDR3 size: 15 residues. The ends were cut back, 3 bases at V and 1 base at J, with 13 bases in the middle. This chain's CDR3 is CASSDMGPLSYEQYF. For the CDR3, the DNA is TGTGCCAGCAGTGACATGGGACCCCTATCCTACGAGCAGTACTTC.